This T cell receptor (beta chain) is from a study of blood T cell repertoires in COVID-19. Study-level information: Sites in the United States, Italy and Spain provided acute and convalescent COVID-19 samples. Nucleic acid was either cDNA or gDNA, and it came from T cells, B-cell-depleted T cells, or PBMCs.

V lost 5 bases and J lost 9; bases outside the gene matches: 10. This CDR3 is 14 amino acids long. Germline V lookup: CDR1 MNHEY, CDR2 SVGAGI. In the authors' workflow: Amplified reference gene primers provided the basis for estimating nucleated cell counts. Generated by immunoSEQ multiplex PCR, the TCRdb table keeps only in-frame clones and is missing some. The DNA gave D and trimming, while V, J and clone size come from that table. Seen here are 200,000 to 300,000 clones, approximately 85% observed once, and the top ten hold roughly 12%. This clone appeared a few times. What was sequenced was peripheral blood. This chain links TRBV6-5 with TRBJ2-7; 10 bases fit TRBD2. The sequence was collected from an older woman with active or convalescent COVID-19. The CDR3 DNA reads TGTGCCAGCAGTCGGACTAGCGGAACCCTACGGCAGTACTTC. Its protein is CASSRTSGTLRQYF.